Detailed here is one T cell receptor (beta chain). The data stem from a study of blood T cell repertoires in COVID-19. V was clipped by 4 bases and J by 4 bases; unmatched bases: 1. The CDR3 runs 13 residues. TCRdb's copy holds only in-frame clones and misses some; the assay was immunoSEQ multiplex PCR. In the table there are some 350,000 clones, 85% to 90% of which are singletons. The sequence came from a woman in her 50s with COVID-19, enrolled during active disease. The source material was peripheral blood. V usage is TRBV12-3 or TRBV12-4 and J usage is TRBJ2-7, with 10 positions matching TRBD2. The CDR3 loop reads CASSSLAGYEQYF. As DNA, the CDR3 is TGTGCCAGCAGTTCACTAGCGGGGTACGAGCAGTACTTC.